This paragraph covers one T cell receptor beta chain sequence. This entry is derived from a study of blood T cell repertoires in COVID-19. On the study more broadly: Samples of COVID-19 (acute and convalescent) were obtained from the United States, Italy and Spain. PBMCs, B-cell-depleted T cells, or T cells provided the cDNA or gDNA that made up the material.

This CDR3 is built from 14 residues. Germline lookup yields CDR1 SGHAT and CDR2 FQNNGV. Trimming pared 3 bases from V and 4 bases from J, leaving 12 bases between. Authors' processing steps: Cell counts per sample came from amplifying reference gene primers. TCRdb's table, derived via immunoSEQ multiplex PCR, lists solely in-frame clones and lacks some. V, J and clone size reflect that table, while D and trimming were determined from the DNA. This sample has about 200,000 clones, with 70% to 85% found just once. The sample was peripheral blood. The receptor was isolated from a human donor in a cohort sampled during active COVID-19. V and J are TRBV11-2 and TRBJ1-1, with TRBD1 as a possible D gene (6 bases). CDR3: CASSFFVGATEAFF. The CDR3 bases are TGTGCCAGCAGCTTTTTTGTGGGGGCCACTGAAGCTTTCTTT.